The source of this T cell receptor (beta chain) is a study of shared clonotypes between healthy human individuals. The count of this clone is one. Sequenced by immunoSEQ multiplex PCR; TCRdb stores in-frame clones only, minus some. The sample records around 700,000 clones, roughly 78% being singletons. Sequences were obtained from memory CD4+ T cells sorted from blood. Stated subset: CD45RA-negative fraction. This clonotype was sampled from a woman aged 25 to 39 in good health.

CDR3 region: CASSYGAGGNYGYTF. The CDR3 coding sequence is TGTGCCAGCAGTTACGGGGCAGGGGGCAACTATGGCTACACCTTC. This rearrangement joins TRBV6-5 to TRBJ1-2; TRBD1 agrees at 8 bases. The CDR3 loop spans 15 amino acids. Germline assignment: CDR1 MNHEY and CDR2 SVGAGI. V shed 2 bases and J 2 bases; nucleotides not matched to a gene: 4.